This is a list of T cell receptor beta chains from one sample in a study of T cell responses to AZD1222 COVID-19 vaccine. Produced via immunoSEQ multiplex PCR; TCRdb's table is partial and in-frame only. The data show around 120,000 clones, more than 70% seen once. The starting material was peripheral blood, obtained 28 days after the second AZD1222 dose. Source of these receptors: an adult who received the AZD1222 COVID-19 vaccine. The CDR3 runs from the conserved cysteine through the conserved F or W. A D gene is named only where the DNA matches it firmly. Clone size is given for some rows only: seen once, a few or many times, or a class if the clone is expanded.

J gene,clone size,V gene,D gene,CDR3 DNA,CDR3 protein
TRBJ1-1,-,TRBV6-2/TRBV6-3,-,TGTGCCAGCAGTTACGCGGGCGCAGCCGGGGCTTTCTTT,CASSYAGAAGAFF
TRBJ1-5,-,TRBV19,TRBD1,TGTGCCAGTAGGGGGACAGGAGGGAACAATCAGCCCCAGCATTTT,CASRGTGGNNQPQHF
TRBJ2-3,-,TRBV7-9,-,TGTGCCAGCAGCTGGTGGGGGGCCGCAGATACGCAGTATTTT,CASSWWGAADTQYF
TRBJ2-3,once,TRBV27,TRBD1,TGTGCCAGCGGGACAGGGGCGCCAGATACGCAGTATTTT,CASGTGAPDTQYF
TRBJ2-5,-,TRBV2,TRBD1,TGTGCCAGCAGGAGGGACAGGGAGCAGACCCAGTACTTC,CASRRDREQTQYF
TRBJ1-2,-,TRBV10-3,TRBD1,TGTGCCATCAGGGGACAGTTCTATGGCTACACCTTC,CAIRGQFYGYTF
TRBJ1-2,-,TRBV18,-,TGTGCCAGCTCCCCGTCCGACAGGAATTTCGATGGCTACACCTTC,CASSPSDRNFDGYTF
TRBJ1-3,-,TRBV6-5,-,TGTGCCAGCAGTTACGGGTCCTCTGGAAACACCATATATTTT,CASSYGSSGNTIYF
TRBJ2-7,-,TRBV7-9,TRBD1,TGTGCCAGCAGCATTCCCACAGGGGAAGAGAACGAGCAGTACTTC,CASSIPTGEENEQYF
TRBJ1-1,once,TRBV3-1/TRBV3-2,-,TGTGCCAGCAGCCAACTGGACAGTCAAGAAGCTTTCTTT,CASSQLDSQEAFF
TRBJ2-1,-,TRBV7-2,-,TGTGCCAGCAGCTTAGTTGGGGCCTATGAGCAGTTCTTC,CASSLVGAYEQFF
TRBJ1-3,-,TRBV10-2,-,TGCGCCAGCAGTGATTCAGGGGCTGGAAACACCATATATTTT,CASSDSGAGNTIYF
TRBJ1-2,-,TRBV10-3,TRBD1,TGTGCCACCAGACAGGGAAACGACTATGGCTACACCTTC,CATRQGNDYGYTF
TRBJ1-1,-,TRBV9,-,TGTGCCAGCAGCTCAGGACAGTCGAACACTGAAGCTTTCTTT,CASSSGQSNTEAFF
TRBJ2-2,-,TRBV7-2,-,TGTGCCAGCAGCTTAACGGACGCGAACACCGGGGAGCTGTTTTTT,CASSLTDANTGELFF
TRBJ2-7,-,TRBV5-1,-,TGCGCCAGCAGCTTGGGAGGGGGTTTCTACGAGCAGTACTTC,CASSLGGGFYEQYF
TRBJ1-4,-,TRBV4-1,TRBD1,TGCGCCAGCAGCCAAGTTTTGACAGGGGGTGGAAAACTGTTTTTT,CASSQVLTGGGKLFF
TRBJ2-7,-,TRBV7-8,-,TGTGCCAGCAGCGGGGACTGGCTCGTGTACGAGCAGTACTTC,CASSGDWLVYEQYF
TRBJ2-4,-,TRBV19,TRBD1,TGTGCCAGTAGTCTCGACAGGGATTTTCAGTACTTC,CASSLDRDFQYF
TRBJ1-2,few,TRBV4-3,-,TGCGCCAGCAGCCAAATTGACACTATCCACTTCCAAGGCTACACCTTC,CASSQIDTIHFQGYTF
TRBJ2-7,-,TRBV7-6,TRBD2,TGTGCCAGCAGCCTTGGGACTAGCGGGGATTTCGACGAGCAGTACTTC,CASSLGTSGDFDEQYF
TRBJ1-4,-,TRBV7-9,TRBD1,TGTGCCAGCAGCTTAGTCTCAGGGGGCATTGAAAAACTGTTTTTT,CASSLVSGGIEKLFF
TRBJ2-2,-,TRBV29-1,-,TGCAGCGGAGACCGTGAGGAGCTGTTTTTT,CSGDREELFF
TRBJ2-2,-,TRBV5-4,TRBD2,TGTGCCAGCAGCTCGCGGGGGACTTCCACCGGGGAGCTGTTTTTT,CASSSRGTSTGELFF
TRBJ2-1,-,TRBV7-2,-,TGTGCCAGCAGCTTGGGTCCCAACAATGAGCAGTTCTTC,CASSLGPNNEQFF